Shown below are 22 T cell receptor beta chains from a single sample sequenced in a study of T cells after yellow fever vaccination. TCRdb called the 5' RACE reads again in MiXCR, with one record for every CDR3 protein. Of over 200,000 distinct CDR3 sequences in the sample, around 6.7% were seen once. This specimen consisted of CD4+ T cells sorted from PBMCs, obtained on the day of the yellow fever booster vaccination. These receptors originate from a man aged 30 to 39 who received the YFV17D yellow fever vaccine.

The table lists this clonotype with a few counts. The V call is TRBV7-9, the J call TRBJ1-2; D unclear. Per germline, CDR1 SEHNR and CDR2 FQNEAQ (reference sequence). V was shortened by 0 bases and J by 6 bases, with 11 bases between the two germline ends. This CDR3 contains 14 residues. Here the CDR3 DNA reads TGTGCCAGCAGCTTAGCGGGCGGCCGAGATGGCTACACCTTC. Residues: CASSLAGGRDGYTF. Combining the CDR3 with reference TRBV7-9 and TRBJ1-2 gives the whole variable domain DTGVSQNPRHKITKRGQNVTFRCDPISEHNRLYWYRQTLGQGPEFLTYFQNEAQLEKSRLLSDRFSAERPKGSFSTLEIQRTEQGDSAMYLCASSLAGGRDGYTFGSGTRLTVV.

There are many counts of this clonotype. The J gene is TRBJ2-1, the V gene TRBV4-2, with 8 bases fitting TRBD2. The CDR3 loop spans 14 amino acids. With 0 bases clipped from V and 9 bases from J, the junction kept 4 bases outside the gene matches. Germline-derived CDR1 and CDR2 are LGHNA and YNFKEQ. CDR3 DNA: TGTGCCAGCAGCCAAGATACTAGCGGAGTTGAGCAGTTCTTC. This codes for CASSQDTSGVEQFF.

This clonotype showed up many times. The chain has TRBV5-1 and TRBJ2-5; D unclear. The V and J ends lost 1 base and 4 bases respectively, with 8 bases between them. CDR1 and CDR2 from the germline V gene are SGHRS and YFSETQ. The CDR3 spans 13 residues. The CDR3 nucleotides read TGCGCCAGCAGCTTGTGGTCACGAGAGACCCAGTACTTC. Its protein is CASSLWSRETQYF.

In this sample, this clonotype turned up a few times. The rearrangement links TRBV19 to TRBJ2-1; 13 bases match TRBD2. CDR3 size: 16 residues. The ends lost 7 bases at V and 8 bases at J; junction bases unmatched: 11. Looked up from germline, CDR1 is LNHDA and CDR2 is SQIVND (reference sequence). CDR3 in DNA: TGTGCCAGTATAGGGACTAGCGGGACCCTCAACCATGAGCAGTTCTTC. Its protein is CASIGTSGTLNHEQFF.

This clonotype was detected a few times. V is TRBV12-3 or TRBV12-4 and J is TRBJ2-1, with a weak D call TRBD1 (5 bases). The V gene lost 8 bases and the J gene lost 7 bases, with 15 bases spanning the gap. CDR3 length: 13 residues. The CDR3 bases are TGTGCCAGCGGGGTCTCACCAGGGAATGAGCAGTTCTTC. Its protein is CASGVSPGNEQFF.

The CDR3 loop reads CASSTGQGRELFF. The CDR3 DNA follows: TGTGCCAGTAGTACGGGACAGGGGAGGGAGCTGTTTTTT. The chain joins TRBV19 to TRBJ2-2, with 10 bases fitting TRBD1. Trimming took 4 bases from V and 9 from J; bases not matched to a gene: 2. Germline V CDR1 and CDR2: LNHDA, SQIVND (reference sequence). The CDR3 totals 13 residues.

This clonotype was counted many times. The chain combines TRBV20-1 with TRBJ2-7; D may be TRBD2 (6 bases). Germline lookup yields CDR1 DFQATT and CDR2 SNEGSKA (reference sequence). The V end was cut by 5 bases, the J end by 0 bases, with 14 bases between. The CDR3 extends over 14 amino acids. The CDR3 loop reads CSAASGLSSYEQYF. The CDR3, as DNA: TGCAGTGCTGCGAGCGGGCTCAGCTCCTACGAGCAGTACTTC.

The J gene is TRBJ1-4, the V gene TRBV25-1; 8 positions match TRBD1. CDR3 length equals 15 residues. Germline CDR1 and CDR2: MGHDK and SYGVNS. The V and J ends lost 0 bases and 5 bases, in that order; junction bases with no gene match: 2. The CDR3 DNA follows: TGTGCCAGCAGTGAATATAGGACAGGGAATGAAAAACTGTTTTTT. Protein sequence: CASSEYRTGNEKLFF. The full variable domain, its missing parts supplied by reference TRBV25-1 and TRBJ1-4, is EADIYQTPRYLVIGTGKKITLECSQTMGHDKMYWYQQDPGMELHLIHYSYGVNSTEKGDLSSESTVSRIRTEHFPLTLESARPSHTSQYLCASSEYRTGNEKLFFGSGTQLSVL.

This clonotype occurred a few times. V and J are TRBV29-1 and TRBJ1-5; TRBD1 aligns across 8 bases. Germline assignment: CDR1 SQVTM and CDR2 ANQGSEA. The CDR3 has 13 residues. V gave up 6 bases and J gave up 2 bases; unmatched junction bases: 3. CDR3 bases: TGCAGCGTGACAGGGGTCGGCAATCAGCCCCAGCATTTT. Translation gives CSVTGVGNQPQHF. Using reference TRBV29-1 and TRBJ1-5 for the parts outside the CDR3, the full variable domain is SAVISQKPSRDICQRGTSLTIQCQVDSQVTMMFWYRQQPGQSLTLIATANQGSEATYESGFVIDKFPISRPNLTFSTLTVSNMSPEDSSIYLCSVTGVGNQPQHFGDGTRLSIL.

This clonotype was detected ten times or more. The J gene is TRBJ2-1, the V gene TRBV11-1; 12 bases align to TRBD2. This CDR3 has 18 residues. The trim removed 5 bases at V and 0 bases at J, leaving 8 bases unmatched. Germline CDR1 reads SGHAT; CDR2 reads FQDESV (reference sequence). The CDR3 coding sequence is TGTGCCAGCAGCCCGGGACTAGCGGGCCTAAGCTCCTACAATGAGCAGTTCTTC. Translated: CASSPGLAGLSSYNEQFF.

This clonotype came up a few times. The chain is built from TRBV6-1 and TRBJ2-1; 12 bases map to TRBD2. The CDR3 totals 16 residues. V trimming: 5 bases; J trimming: 0 bases; junction bases outside the gene matches: 2. Germline loops: CDR1 MNHNS, CDR2 SASEGT. The CDR3 region is CASSQTSGGSYNEQFF. CDR3 nucleotides: TGTGCCAGCAGTCAGACTAGCGGGGGCTCCTACAATGAGCAGTTCTTC.

This clonotype turned up a few times. CDR3 nucleotide sequence: TGTGCCATTCAGAGCGGGAGAGGGGAAGAGACCCAGTACTTC. As protein: CAIQSGRGEETQYF. The rearrangement links TRBV10-3 to TRBJ2-5; 8 bases line up with TRBD2. Germline CDR1 is ENHRY and CDR2 is SYGVKD. V shed 9 bases, J shed 3 bases, and the junction held 9 bases outside the gene matches. This CDR3 spans 14 amino acids.

The rearrangement joins TRBV6-8 to TRBJ2-2, with TRBD1 matching over 7 bases. V lost 7 bases, J lost 3 bases, and 14 bases stayed unmatched. Germline values: CDR1 MNHGY, CDR2 SAAAGT. The CDR3 is 17 amino acids. The CDR3 DNA sequence: TGTGCCAGCAAGGTTGGACCGACAGGGAAGGACACCGGGGAGCTGTTTTTT. Translated, it gives CASKVGPTGKDTGELFF.

In this sample, this clonotype turned up many times. The chain has TRBV12-3 or TRBV12-4 and TRBJ2-6; D gene ambiguous. Trimming cost V 4 bases and J 0 bases, with 4 bases left between them. This CDR3 spans 14 amino acids. The CDR3 reads CASSSDSGANVLTF. In DNA form, the CDR3 reads TGTGCCAGCAGTTCCGACTCTGGGGCCAACGTCCTGACTTTC.

This clonotype was seen repeatedly, ten times or more. The chain recombines TRBV19 with TRBJ2-7, with D unclear. Germline V CDR1 and CDR2: LNHDA, SQIVND (reference sequence). Trimming left V 7 bases short and J 0 bases short, with 7 bases between. CDR3 length: 12 residues. CDR3 in DNA: TGTGCCAGTACGAAGAGCTCCTACGAGCAGTACTTC. Its protein product is CASTKSSYEQYF.

This clonotype was counted a few times. V is TRBV21-1 and J is TRBJ2-1. TRBV21-1 is a recognized pseudogene. The CDR3 spans 16 residues. The DNA of the CDR3 is TGTGCCAGCAGCATTTCTTCGGTTAGCTCCTACAATGAGCAGTTCTTC. Amino acids: CASSISSVSSYNEQFF.

This clonotype was picked up many times. The CDR3 region has the DNA TGTGCCACCAGCAGGAAGGCGGGGGGAAGCTCCTACAATGAGCAGTTCTTC. It codes for CATSRKAGGSSYNEQFF. The V and J genes are TRBV15 and TRBJ2-1; 8 bases align to TRBD2. Unmatched junction bases numbered 7, after V lost 3 bases and J lost 0 bases. The CDR3 contains 17 residues. The germline CDR1 and CDR2 sequences are LNHNV and YYDKDF (reference sequence).

This clonotype was observed a handful of times. This chain links TRBV10-3 with TRBJ2-7; 8 bases line up with TRBD2. V lost 5 bases, J lost 2 bases, and 8 bases stayed unmatched. Germline V gene data show CDR1 as ENHRY and CDR2 as SYGVKD. CDR3 length: 15 residues. CDR3 DNA: TGTGCCATCAGTCTTGGCGGGAGGTCAACCTACGAGCAGTACTTC. Its translation is CAISLGGRSTYEQYF.

This clonotype has a handful of counts. This rearrangement joins TRBV20-1 to TRBJ2-6; TRBD1 matches at 7 bases. The V and J ends lost 0 bases and 0 bases, in that order; junction bases with no gene match: 11. Per the germline V gene, CDR1 is DFQATT and CDR2 is SNEGSKA (reference sequence). This CDR3 has 19 amino acids. The CDR3 region is CSARDPGTAKNSGANVLTF. In nucleotides, the CDR3 is TGCAGTGCTAGAGATCCCGGGACAGCCAAGAACTCTGGGGCCAACGTCCTGACTTTC.

The chain has TRBV7-9 and TRBJ2-5, with TRBD2 matching over 10 bases. CDR3 length: 17 residues. Losses at the gene ends were 1 base for V and 3 bases for J; bases not matched to a gene: 8. Germline CDR1 reads SEHNR; CDR2 reads FQNEAQ (reference sequence). The CDR3 here is CASSLVGSGRAKETQYF. CDR3 nucleotide sequence: TGTGCCAGCAGCTTAGTGGGCAGCGGGAGGGCCAAAGAGACCCAGTACTTC.

This clonotype has at least ten counts. The chain joins TRBV18 to TRBJ2-2; D not certain. The germline CDR1 and CDR2 sequences are KGHSH and LQKENI. The CDR3 is made up of 13 amino acids. The V and J ends lost 6 bases and 0 bases respectively, with 5 bases between them. CDR3 residues: CASSASNTGELFF. The CDR3 DNA sequence: TGTGCCAGCTCGGCCTCGAACACCGGGGAGCTGTTTTTT.

This clonotype has more than one count but fewer than ten. This chain uses TRBV12-3 or TRBV12-4 with TRBJ1-1; a weak D match, TRBD1 (6 bases). CDR3 length: 14 residues. Trimming cost V 3 bases and J 6 bases, with 14 bases left between them. The CDR3 sequence: CASSFSYRDAEAFF. CDR3 DNA sequence: TGTGCCAGCAGTTTCTCTTACAGGGACGCTGAAGCTTTCTTT.